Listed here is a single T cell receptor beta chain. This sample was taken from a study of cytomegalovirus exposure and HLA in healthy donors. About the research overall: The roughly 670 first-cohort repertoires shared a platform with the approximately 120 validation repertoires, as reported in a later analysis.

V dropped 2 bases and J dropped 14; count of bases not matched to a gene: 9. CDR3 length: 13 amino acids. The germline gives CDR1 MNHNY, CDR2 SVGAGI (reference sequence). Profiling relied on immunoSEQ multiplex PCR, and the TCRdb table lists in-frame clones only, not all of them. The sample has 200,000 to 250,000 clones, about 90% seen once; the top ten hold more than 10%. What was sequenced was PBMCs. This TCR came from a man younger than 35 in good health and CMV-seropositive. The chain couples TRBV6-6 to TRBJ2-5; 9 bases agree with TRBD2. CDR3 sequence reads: CASSYGASGIQYF. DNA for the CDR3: TGTGCCAGCAGTTACGGGGCTAGCGGGATTCAATACTTC.